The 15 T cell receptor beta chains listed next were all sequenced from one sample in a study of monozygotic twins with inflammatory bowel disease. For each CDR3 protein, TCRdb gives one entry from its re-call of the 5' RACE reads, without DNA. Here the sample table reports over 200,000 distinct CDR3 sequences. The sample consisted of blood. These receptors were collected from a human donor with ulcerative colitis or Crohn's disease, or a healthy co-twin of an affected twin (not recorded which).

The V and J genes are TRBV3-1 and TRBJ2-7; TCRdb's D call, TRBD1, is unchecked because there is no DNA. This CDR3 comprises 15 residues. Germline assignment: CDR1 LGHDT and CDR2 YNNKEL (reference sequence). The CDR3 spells CASSLGQTSSYEQYF.

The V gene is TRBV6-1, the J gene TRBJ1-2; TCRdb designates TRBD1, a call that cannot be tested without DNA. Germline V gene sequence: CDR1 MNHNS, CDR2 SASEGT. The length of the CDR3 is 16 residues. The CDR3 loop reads CASSPTTGGRDYGYTF.

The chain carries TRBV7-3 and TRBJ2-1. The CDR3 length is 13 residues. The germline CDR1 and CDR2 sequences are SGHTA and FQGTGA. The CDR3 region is CASSLGTNNEQFF.

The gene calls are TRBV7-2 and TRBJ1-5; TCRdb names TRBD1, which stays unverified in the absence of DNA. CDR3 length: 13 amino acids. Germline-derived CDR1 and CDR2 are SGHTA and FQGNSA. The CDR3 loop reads CASSFGPPQPQHF. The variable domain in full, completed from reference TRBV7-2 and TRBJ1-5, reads GAGVSQSPSNKVTEKGKDVELRCDPISGHTALYWYRQSLGQGLEFLIYFQGNSAPDKSGLPSDRFSAERTGGSVSTLTIQRTQQEDSAVYLCASSFGPPQPQHFGDGTRLSIL.

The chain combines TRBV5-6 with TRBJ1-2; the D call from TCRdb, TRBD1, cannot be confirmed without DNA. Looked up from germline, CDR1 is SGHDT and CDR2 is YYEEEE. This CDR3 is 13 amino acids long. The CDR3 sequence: CASSRTGGGGYTF.

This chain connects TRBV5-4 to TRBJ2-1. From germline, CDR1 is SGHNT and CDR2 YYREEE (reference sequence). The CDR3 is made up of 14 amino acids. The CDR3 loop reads CASSSDRALNEQFF.

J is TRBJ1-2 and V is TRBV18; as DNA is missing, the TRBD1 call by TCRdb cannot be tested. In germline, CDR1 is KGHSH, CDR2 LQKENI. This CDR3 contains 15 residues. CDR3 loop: CASSPGQDHSYGYTF.

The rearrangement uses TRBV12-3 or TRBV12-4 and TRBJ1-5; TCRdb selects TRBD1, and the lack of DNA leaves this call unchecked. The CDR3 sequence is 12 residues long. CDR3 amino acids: CASSRTVQPQHF.

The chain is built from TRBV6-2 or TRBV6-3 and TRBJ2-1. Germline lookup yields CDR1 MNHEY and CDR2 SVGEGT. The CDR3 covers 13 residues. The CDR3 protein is CASSPHQGREQFF.

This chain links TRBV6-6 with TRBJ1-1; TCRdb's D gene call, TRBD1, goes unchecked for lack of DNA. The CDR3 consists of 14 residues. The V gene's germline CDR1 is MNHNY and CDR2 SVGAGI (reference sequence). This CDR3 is CASSYSGRDTEAFF.

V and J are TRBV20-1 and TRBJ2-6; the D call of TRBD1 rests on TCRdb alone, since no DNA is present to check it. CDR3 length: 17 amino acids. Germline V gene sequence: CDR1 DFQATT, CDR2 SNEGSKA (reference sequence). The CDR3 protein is CSARRWGDFSGANVLTF.

CDR3 sequence: CASRPRGWETQYF. The chain recombines TRBV12-3 or TRBV12-4 with TRBJ2-5; no DNA is available, so the TRBD1 call from TCRdb remains unchecked. This CDR3 has 13 amino acids.

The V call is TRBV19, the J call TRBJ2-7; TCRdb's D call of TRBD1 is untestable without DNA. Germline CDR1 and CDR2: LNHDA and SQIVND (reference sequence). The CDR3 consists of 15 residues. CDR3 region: CASSVAGGNFYEQYF.

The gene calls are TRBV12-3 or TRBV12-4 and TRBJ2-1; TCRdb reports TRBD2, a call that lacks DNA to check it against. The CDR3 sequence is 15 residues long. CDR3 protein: CASSPLRGLYNEQFF.

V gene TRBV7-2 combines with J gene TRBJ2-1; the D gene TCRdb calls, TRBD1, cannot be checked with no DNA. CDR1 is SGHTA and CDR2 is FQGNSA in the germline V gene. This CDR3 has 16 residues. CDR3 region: CASSLNGAGSYNEQFF.